A selection of T cell receptor beta chains follows, all from one sample in a study of PD-1 blockade in classical Hodgkin lymphoma. Profiled with immunoSEQ multiplex PCR; TCRdb holds only in-frame clones, not every one. The repertoire consists of 20,000 or so clones, with around 84% occurring once and the leading ten covering roughly 6.4%. This sample comprised peripheral blood mononuclear cells (PBMCs), obtained at baseline. Receptor source: a human donor with classical Hodgkin lymphoma. Both conserved end residues are part of each CDR3. The D gene is left open where the match is weak. Clone size is stated in some rows and not others, as once, few, many or a class when expanded.

cdr3_aa	cdr3_nt	clone_size	j_call	v_call	d_call
CASSPTGTRGTGELFF	TGTGCCAGCAGCCCCACCGGGACCCGAGGGACCGGGGAGCTGTTTTTT	NA	TRBJ2-2	TRBV9	NA
CASSQVGRAYEQYF	TGCGCCAGCAGCCAAGTAGGCAGGGCCTACGAGCAGTACTTC	NA	TRBJ2-7	TRBV4-3	NA
CASSPDLNYEQYF	TGTGCCAGCTCACCAGATCTGAATTACGAGCAGTACTTC	NA	TRBJ2-7	TRBV18	NA
CASRPGQGTHMSPGYTF	TGTGCCAGCAGACCCGGACAGGGTACCCATATGAGTCCTGGCTACACCTTC	few	TRBJ1-2	TRBV27	TRBD1
CASSLMAGGLTGELFF	TGTGCCAGCAGCTTAATGGCGGGGGGCCTGACCGGGGAGCTGTTTTTT	NA	TRBJ2-2	TRBV7-3	TRBD2
CASSLGADTQYF	TGTGCCAGCAGCTTAGGGGCAGATACGCAGTATTTT	NA	TRBJ2-3	TRBV7-6	NA
CASSLTGDREQYF	TGCGCCAGCAGCCTTACAGGGGACAGGGAGCAGTACTTC	NA	TRBJ2-7	TRBV4-3	TRBD1
CASSLFRVNEKLFF	TGTGCCAGCAGCTTGTTCCGGGTTAATGAAAAACTGTTTTTT	NA	TRBJ1-4	TRBV5-5	NA
CSAREDYGYTF	TGCAGTGCTAGGGAGGACTATGGCTACACCTTC	NA	TRBJ1-2	TRBV20-1	NA
CASSEGGAGANYGYTF	TGTGCCAGCAGCGAAGGAGGGGCAGGGGCTAACTATGGCTACACCTTC	NA	TRBJ1-2	TRBV9	NA
CASSQERGVSYNEQFF	TGCGCCAGCAGCCAAGAACGCGGGGTCTCCTACAATGAGCAGTTCTTC	NA	TRBJ2-1	TRBV4-1	NA
CASSQERPGRVGDTQYF	TGCGCCAGCAGCCAAGAAAGGCCGGGGAGGGTTGGGGATACGCAGTATTTT	NA	TRBJ2-3	TRBV4-3	TRBD2
CATLKDIGAKNIQYF	TGTGCCACTCTCAAGGATATTGGGGCCAAAAACATTCAGTACTTC	NA	TRBJ2-4	TRBV2	NA
CASSLDPGLWAGNTIYF	TGTGCCAGCAGCTTAGATCCCGGGCTTTGGGCTGGAAACACCATATATTTT	NA	TRBJ1-3	TRBV7-2	NA
CAILRQGSGANVLTF	TGTGCCATCCTACGACAGGGGTCTGGGGCCAACGTCCTGACTTTC	NA	TRBJ2-6	TRBV10-3	TRBD1
CASSSRLASSYNEQFF	TGTGCCAGCAGTTCCAGACTAGCGAGCTCCTACAATGAGCAGTTCTTC	few	TRBJ2-1	TRBV27	TRBD2
CASSFRPSTGELFF	TGTGCCAGCAGTTTTCGCCCATCCACCGGGGAGCTGTTTTTT	few	TRBJ2-2	TRBV28	NA
CASSSRTANTEAFF	TGCGCCAGCAGCTCTCGGACAGCGAACACTGAAGCTTTCTTT	NA	TRBJ1-1	TRBV5-1	NA
CASRISGGYNEQFF	TGTGCCAGCAGGATCAGCGGGGGGTACAATGAGCAGTTCTTC	once	TRBJ2-1	TRBV5-5	TRBD2
CASSLGSSTGAHHYGYTF	TGTGCCAGCAGTTTAGGGTCGTCGACAGGGGCCCATCACTATGGCTACACCTTC	NA	TRBJ1-2	TRBV27	TRBD1
CASGLGTLTFGTEAFF	NA	NA	TRBJ1-1	TRBV12-5	NA
CASSTFGTRVYEQYF	TGTGCCAGCAGCACCTTCGGGACCCGGGTCTACGAGCAGTACTTC	NA	TRBJ2-7	TRBV13	NA
CASSPGVGQPQHF	TGTGCCAGCAGTCCCGGCGTGGGTCAGCCCCAGCATTTT	few	TRBJ1-5	TRBV2	NA
CASSVGVLAGMYNEQFF	TGTGCCAGCAGCGTAGGGGTCCTAGCGGGGATGTACAATGAGCAGTTCTTC	NA	TRBJ2-1	TRBV9	TRBD2
CASSSPGIQETQYF	TGTGCCAGCAGTTCTCCGGGAATCCAAGAGACCCAGTACTTC	few	TRBJ2-5	TRBV13	NA
CASSLYRGASEQYF	TGTGCCAGCAGTTTATACCGGGGGGCAAGCGAGCAGTACTTC	NA	TRBJ2-7	TRBV28	NA
CASSQPGGRETDTQYF	TGCGCCAGCAGCCAACCGGGGGGCCGGGAAACAGATACGCAGTATTTT	NA	TRBJ2-3	TRBV4-1	NA
CASSPPGGAGNTIYF	TGTGCCAGCAGTCCACCGGGAGGGGCGGGAAACACCATATATTTT	NA	TRBJ1-3	TRBV6-6	NA